This T cell receptor (beta chain) emerged from a study of breast tumors, draining lymph nodes, adjacent tissues. The germline V gene encodes CDR1 MNHEY and CDR2 SVGAGI. V dropped 7 bases and J dropped 7 bases, with 13 bases sitting between them. This CDR3 comprises 12 residues. This clonotype was found many times. The lymph nodes were axillary draining lymph nodes from breast cancer patients. From the multiplex PCR reads, TCRdb called clonotypes with MiXCR, one entry per CDR3 protein. The sample lists about 230,000 distinct CDR3 sequences; approximately 30% were seen once. The TCR was taken from a female donor with breast cancer. Some clones in this sample may be carry-over from other donors' samples. The source material was axillary lymph node tissue. The gene calls are TRBV6-5 and TRBJ1-2; D is possibly TRBD1 (6 bases). CDR3 sequence: CASKLQGGGYTF. The CDR3 region has the DNA TGTGCCAGCAAACTACAGGGAGGTGGCTACACCTTC.